The 8 T cell receptor beta chains presented below share a single source sample, sequenced in a study of blood T cell repertoires in COVID-19. Sequenced by immunoSEQ multiplex PCR; TCRdb stores in-frame clones only, minus some. Here the sample spans 90,000 to 100,000 clones, about 86% being singletons. What was sequenced was peripheral blood. These receptors originate from a man aged 55 to 70 with acute or convalescent COVID-19.

Of note for this clone: This specimen includes other DNA sequences encoding the same CDR3. The V gene is TRBV20-1, the J gene TRBJ2-5; unclear D gene. The CDR3 has 10 residues. Looked up from germline, CDR1 is DFQATT and CDR2 is SNEGSKA (reference sequence). V shed 4 bases and J shed 3 bases, with 3 bases lying between them. In DNA, the CDR3 is TGCAGTGCTACAGAAGAGACCCAGTACTTC. Its translation is CSATEETQYF.

The V and J genes are TRBV2 and TRBJ2-7; 9 nucleotides align to TRBD2. The V and J ends lost 0 bases and 0 bases, in that order; junction bases with no gene match: 6. Germline CDR1 SNHLY, CDR2 FYNNEI. The length of the CDR3 is 17 residues. The DNA for the CDR3 is TGTGCCAGCAGTGAAGCGCGGGGGGGCGGTAGCTCCTACGAGCAGTACTTC. The encoded protein is CASSEARGGGSSYEQYF.

Only one count was recorded for this clone. The chain links TRBV5-1 to TRBJ1-2; D perhaps matches TRBD1 (5 bases). The CDR3 sequence is 16 residues long. The V end lost 7 bases, the J end lost 13 bases, and 32 bases lay between the germline ends. Looked up from germline, CDR1 is SGHRS and CDR2 is YFSETQ. DNA for the CDR3: TGCGCCAGCGGGATTACCGACAGCGCCGATATCGGATATAGCACCTTC. This gives the protein CASGITDSADIGYSTF.

This sequence joins TRBV7-2 and TRBJ2-1, with a possible D match to TRBD1 (6 bases). Germline assignment: CDR1 SGHTA and CDR2 FQGNSA. This CDR3 contains 15 residues. Trimming cost V 3 bases and J 2 bases, with 11 bases left between them. The CDR3 loop is CASSFLDRPYNEQFF. The CDR3 region has the DNA TGTGCCAGCAGCTTTCTTGACAGGCCCTACAATGAGCAGTTCTTC.

The chain recombines TRBV11-2 with TRBJ1-2; D is perhaps TRBD1 (6 bases). The germline V gene encodes CDR1 SGHAT and CDR2 FQNNGV. The V and J ends lost 6 bases and 8 bases respectively, with 19 bases between them. The CDR3 sequence is 14 residues long. The CDR3 nucleotides read TGTGCCAGCAGTCTTATAGAGGCGGGGGGCGGCTACACCTTC. It is translated as CASSLIEAGGGYTF.

The genes are TRBV18 and TRBJ1-2; 8 bases match TRBD1. The CDR3 runs to 14 residues. Germline-derived CDR1 and CDR2 are KGHSH and LQKENI. With V trimmed by 3 bases and J by 4 bases, 4 bases remained unmatched. DNA for the CDR3: TGTGCCAGCTCACCGACAGGGGCCTCCTATGGCTACACCTTC. Its translation: CASSPTGASYGYTF.

CDR3 coding DNA: TGTGCCAGCAGCTTCGGAAGCGAAAACAATGAGCAGTTCTTC. Translated: CASSFGSENNEQFF. V is TRBV5-6 and J is TRBJ2-1; D not resolved. Germline V gene data show CDR1 as SGHDT and CDR2 as YYEEEE. CDR3 length: 14 residues. The V end lost 2 bases, the J end lost 5 bases, and 11 bases lay between the germline ends.

This chain connects TRBV11-3 to TRBJ2-3; D call uncertain. Germline CDR1 SGHNT, CDR2 YENEEA. This CDR3 comprises 15 residues. The germline V and J ends were trimmed by 3 bases and 3 bases, with 13 bases remaining between them. The CDR3 region is CASSFSLHGTDTQYF. CDR3 DNA sequence: TGTGCCAGCAGCTTTAGCCTACATGGGACAGATACGCAGTATTTT.